This passage covers 11 T cell receptor beta chains from one sample sequenced in a study of blood T cell repertoires in COVID-19. Sequenced by immunoSEQ multiplex PCR; TCRdb stores in-frame clones only, minus some. The data show more than 150,000 clones, with 75% to 90% seen just once and about 6.7% held by the top ten. Specimen: peripheral blood. The receptors derive from a man aged 35 to 55 with acute or convalescent COVID-19.

This chain joins TRBV28 and TRBJ1-5; 11 nucleotides align to TRBD1. The germline gives CDR1 MDHEN, CDR2 SYDVKM. This CDR3 comprises 15 residues. The J segment lost 5 bases and the V segment lost 1 base, leaving 1 base of the junction unmatched. CDR3 protein: CASSLLDRGHQPQHF. Written as DNA, the CDR3 is TGTGCCAGCAGTTTATTGGACAGGGGGCATCAGCCCCAGCATTTT.

This chain links TRBV6-5 with TRBJ2-3; 7 bases are a match to TRBD1. The germline gives CDR1 MNHEY, CDR2 SVGAGI. J was trimmed by 2 bases and V by 8 bases; bases with no gene match: 4. The CDR3 has 13 residues. The CDR3 region is CASEGANTDTQYF. The DNA of the CDR3 is TGTGCCAGCGAGGGGGCGAACACAGATACGCAGTATTTT.

The chain carries TRBV5-6 and TRBJ2-7; the match to TRBD1 covers 8 bases. Losses at the gene ends were 4 bases for V and 4 bases for J; bases not matched to a gene: 10. CDR3 length: 15 residues. From germline, CDR1 is SGHDT and CDR2 YYEEEE. CDR3 coding DNA: TGTGCCAGCAGCGGCCTAGGGACAGGAGGGTACGAGCAGTACTTC. Its translation: CASSGLGTGGYEQYF.

This sequence joins TRBV11-2 and TRBJ1-2; D call uncertain. Germline V gene data show CDR1 as SGHAT and CDR2 as FQNNGV. The CDR3 has 11 residues. V dropped 3 bases and J dropped 7 bases, with 6 bases sitting between them. The CDR3 is CASSFGSGYTF. CDR3 coding DNA: TGTGCCAGCAGCTTCGGGTCTGGCTACACCTTC.

V usage is TRBV15 and J usage is TRBJ1-4; maybe TRBD1 (5 bases). Germline lookup yields CDR1 LNHNV and CDR2 YYDKDF (reference sequence). The CDR3 is 13 amino acids. V was shortened by 5 bases and J by 7 bases, with 11 bases between the two germline ends. The CDR3, as DNA: TGTGCCACCAGCTCCCCTAGGGGTGAAAAACTGTTTTTT. Translating it yields CATSSPRGEKLFF.

This sequence joins TRBV4-3 and TRBJ1-4, with TRBD1 identical over 7 bases. CDR3 length equals 15 residues. CDR1 is LGHNA and CDR2 is YSLEER in the germline V gene. V dropped 4 bases and J dropped 8; count of bases not matched to a gene: 10. For the CDR3, the DNA is TGCGCCAGCAGCCGCCAGGGACAGCTGGGCGAAAAACTGTTTTTT. This encodes CASSRQGQLGEKLFF.

The rearrangement links TRBV28 to TRBJ2-7; possibly TRBD1 for D (6 bases). The CDR3 totals 14 residues. The ends were cut back, 2 bases at V and 2 bases at J, with 10 bases in the middle. Germline V gives CDR1 MDHEN, CDR2 SYDVKM. The CDR3 is CASSLTGTTYEQYF. The DNA for the CDR3 is TGTGCCAGCAGTTTAACAGGGACAACCTACGAGCAGTACTTC.

This clone came up once. The rearrangement joins TRBV5-1 to TRBJ2-7, with 7 bases lining up with TRBD2. The CDR3 totals 14 residues. Trimming took 0 bases from V and 3 from J; bases not matched to a gene: 3. Germline CDR1 SGHRS, CDR2 YFSETQ. CDR3 protein: CASSLGTRGYEQYF. In DNA, the CDR3 is TGCGCCAGCAGCTTGGGGACTAGGGGCTACGAGCAGTACTTC.

The chain combines TRBV7-2 with TRBJ1-4, with D maybe TRBD1 (6 bases). The CDR3 runs to 14 residues. Germline CDR1 and CDR2: SGHTA and FQGNSA. The V gene lost 3 bases and the J gene lost 8 bases, with 13 bases spanning the gap. In DNA, the CDR3 is TGTGCCAGCAGCTTTTCAGGGGCGCGGGAAAAACTGTTTTTT. It translates to CASSFSGAREKLFF.

The rearrangement joins TRBV6-1 to TRBJ1-1; 8 bases fit TRBD1. The V gene's germline CDR1 is MNHNS and CDR2 SASEGT. V lost 3 bases, J lost 3 bases, and 3 bases stayed unmatched. The CDR3 spans 14 residues. CDR3 sequence reads: CASSEGQVYTEAFF. The CDR3 DNA is TGTGCCAGCAGTGAGGGACAGGTGTACACTGAAGCTTTCTTT.

The chain employs TRBV30 and TRBJ1-3, with unresolved D. The CDR3 covers 15 residues. Between the trimmed V and J ends, which lost 5 bases and 0 bases, there was a span of 14 bases. Looked up from germline, CDR1 is GTSNPN and CDR2 is SVGIG (reference sequence). The CDR3 protein is CAWSHSLLSGNTIYF. In nucleotides, the CDR3 is TGTGCCTGGTCCCATAGCCTTCTCTCTGGAAACACCATATATTTT.